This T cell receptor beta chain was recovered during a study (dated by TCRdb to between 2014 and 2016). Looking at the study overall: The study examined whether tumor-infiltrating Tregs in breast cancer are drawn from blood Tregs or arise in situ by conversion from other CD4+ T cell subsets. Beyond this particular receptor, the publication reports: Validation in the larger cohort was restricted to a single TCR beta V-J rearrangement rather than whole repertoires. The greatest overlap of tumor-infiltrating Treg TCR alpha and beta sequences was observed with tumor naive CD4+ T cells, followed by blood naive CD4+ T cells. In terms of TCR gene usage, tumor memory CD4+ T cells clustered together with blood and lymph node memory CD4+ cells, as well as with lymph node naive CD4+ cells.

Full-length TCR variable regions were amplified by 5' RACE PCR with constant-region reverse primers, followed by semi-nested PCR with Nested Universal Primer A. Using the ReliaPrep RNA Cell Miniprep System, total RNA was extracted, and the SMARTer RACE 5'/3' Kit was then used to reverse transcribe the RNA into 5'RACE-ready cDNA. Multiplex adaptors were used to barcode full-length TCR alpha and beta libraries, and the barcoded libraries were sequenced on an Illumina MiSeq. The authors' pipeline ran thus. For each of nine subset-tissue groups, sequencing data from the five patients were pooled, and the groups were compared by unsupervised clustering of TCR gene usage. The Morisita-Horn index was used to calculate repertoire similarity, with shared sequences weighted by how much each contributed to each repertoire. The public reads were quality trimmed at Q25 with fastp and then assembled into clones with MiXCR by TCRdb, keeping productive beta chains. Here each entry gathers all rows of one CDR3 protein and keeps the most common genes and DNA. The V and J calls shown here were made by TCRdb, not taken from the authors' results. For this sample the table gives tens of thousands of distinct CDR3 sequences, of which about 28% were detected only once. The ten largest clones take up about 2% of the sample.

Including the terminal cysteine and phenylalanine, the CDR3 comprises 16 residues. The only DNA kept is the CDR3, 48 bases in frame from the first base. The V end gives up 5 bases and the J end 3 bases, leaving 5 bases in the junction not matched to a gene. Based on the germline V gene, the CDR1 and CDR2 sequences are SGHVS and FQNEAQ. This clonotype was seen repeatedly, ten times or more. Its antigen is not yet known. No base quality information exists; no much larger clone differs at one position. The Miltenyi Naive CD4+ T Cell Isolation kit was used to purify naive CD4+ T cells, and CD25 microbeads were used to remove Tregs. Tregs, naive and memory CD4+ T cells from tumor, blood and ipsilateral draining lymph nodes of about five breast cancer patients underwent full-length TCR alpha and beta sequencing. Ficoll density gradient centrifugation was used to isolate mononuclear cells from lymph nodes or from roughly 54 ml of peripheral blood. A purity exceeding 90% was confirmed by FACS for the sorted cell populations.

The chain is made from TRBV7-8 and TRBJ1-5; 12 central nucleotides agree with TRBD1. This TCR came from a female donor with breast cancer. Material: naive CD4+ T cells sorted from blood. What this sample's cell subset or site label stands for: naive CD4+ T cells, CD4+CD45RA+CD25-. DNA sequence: TGTGCCAGCAGCCCCGGGACAGGGGGCGACAATCAGCCCCAGCATTTT. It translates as CASSPGTGGDNQPQHF.